This passage covers 25 T cell receptor beta chains from one sample sequenced in a study of T cell responses to AZD1222 COVID-19 vaccine. Sequencing used immunoSEQ multiplex PCR; TCRdb keeps in-frame clones, though not all of them. Among about 180,000 clones listed, around 87% were seen once. The material sequenced was peripheral blood, taken on day 0 of AZD1222 vaccination. The source is an adult in good health.

This clone showed up just a few times. The V call is TRBV11-2, the J call TRBJ2-7; 7 bases map to TRBD2. The CDR3 is 12 residues long. Germline V CDR1 and CDR2: SGHAT, FQNNGV. V gave up 9 bases and J gave up 4 bases; unmatched junction bases: 6. CDR3 protein: CASVGGGYEQYF. CDR3 coding DNA: TGTGCCAGTGTTGGCGGGGGTTACGAGCAGTACTTC.

The V and J genes are TRBV12-3 or TRBV12-4 and TRBJ1-4; D is undetermined. The V end was cut by 8 bases, the J end by 8 bases, with 15 bases between. CDR3 length: 13 amino acids. The CDR3 is CASRPQEDEKLFF. In DNA form, the CDR3 reads TGTGCCAGCCGCCCCCAGGAAGACGAAAAACTGTTTTTT.

V gene TRBV19 combines with J gene TRBJ1-4; 9 bases are shared with TRBD1. This CDR3 has 15 residues. J was trimmed by 5 bases and V by 6 bases; bases with no gene match: 7. The germline V gene has CDR1 LNHDA and CDR2 SQIVND (reference sequence). The CDR3 nucleotides are TGTGCCAGTAGGCGACAGGGGGGGACGAATGAAAAACTGTTTTTT. Translated, it gives CASRRQGGTNEKLFF.

The V call is TRBV6-2 or TRBV6-3, the J call TRBJ1-1; D gene unclear. This CDR3 comprises 13 residues. Trimming shortened V by 6 bases and J by 1 base, and 9 bases separated the two germline ends. Germline V CDR1 and CDR2: MNHEY, SVGEGT. CDR3 nucleotides: TGTGCCAGCAGCATCGGCGGGAACACTGAAGCTTTCTTT. Encoded protein: CASSIGGNTEAFF.

This rearrangement joins TRBV5-1 to TRBJ2-7, with a weak D call TRBD1 (6 bases). V was cut by 0 bases and J by 4 bases, with 17 bases left in between. This CDR3 has 16 residues. In germline, CDR1 is SGHRS, CDR2 YFSETQ. The CDR3 nucleotides read TGCGCCAGCAGCTTGGAGGGGGACACAGGATTATACGAGCAGTACGTC. Protein sequence: CASSLEGDTGLYEQYV.

The chain joins TRBV27 to TRBJ2-7; TRBD2 matches 7 bases. CDR3 length: 16 amino acids. The ends lost 5 bases at V and 5 bases at J; junction bases unmatched: 15. Looked up from germline, CDR1 is MNHEY and CDR2 is SMNVEV (reference sequence). The CDR3 nucleotides are TGTGCCAGCAGTCCGCTCGGGAGGTCCGCGGGGAACGAGCAGTACTTC. This gives the protein CASSPLGRSAGNEQYF.

Written as DNA, the CDR3 is TGCGCCAGCAGCCAAGGGCACCGGGGGTCCTACAATGAGCAGTTCTTC. This sequence encodes CASSQGHRGSYNEQFF. The V and J genes are TRBV4-3 and TRBJ2-1, with D possibly being TRBD2 (6 bases). Germline CDR1 LGHNA, CDR2 YSLEER. Trimming left V 1 base short and J 1 base short, with 11 bases between. This CDR3 spans 16 amino acids.

The chain has TRBV4-2 and TRBJ2-7; 10 nucleotides agree with TRBD2. V lost 2 bases to trimming and J lost 3 bases; unmatched junction nucleotides: 4. Germline CDR1 and CDR2: LGHNA and YNFKEQ. The CDR3 is made up of 15 amino acids. The CDR3 nucleotides are TGTGCCAGCAGCCAACCCGGGACTAGCGACTACGAGCAGTACTTC. Translating gives CASSQPGTSDYEQYF.

This clone is a singleton in its sample. The CDR3 spells CASSEGGQGVYEQYV. CDR3 nucleotides: TGCGCCAGCAGTGAGGGGGGACAGGGGGTCTACGAGCAGTACGTC. This chain links TRBV10-2 with TRBJ2-7; TRBD1 matches at 11 bases. Germline assignment: CDR1 WSHSY and CDR2 SAAADI. This CDR3 region has 15 residues. V lost 2 bases to trimming and J lost 3 bases; unmatched junction nucleotides: 3.

This clone was found once. This chain connects TRBV27 to TRBJ1-6; D unclear. The germline V and J ends were trimmed by 2 bases and 9 bases, with 11 bases remaining between them. Germline values: CDR1 MNHEY, CDR2 SMNVEV (reference sequence). This CDR3 region has 14 residues. CDR3 amino acids: CASSLQAPGSPLHF. CDR3 nucleotides: TGTGCCAGCAGTTTACAGGCCCCGGGTTCACCCCTCCACTTT.

The rearrangement joins TRBV6-5 to TRBJ1-1; D unclear. The CDR3 contains 13 residues. The germline V gene encodes CDR1 MNHEY and CDR2 SVGAGI. Trimming shortened V by 8 bases and J by 0 bases, and 10 bases separated the two germline ends. The CDR3 protein is CASFNLLNTEAFF. CDR3 DNA sequence: TGTGCCAGCTTCAATTTGCTGAACACTGAAGCTTTCTTT.

This clone was seen a few times. Because it lacks the conserved phenylalanine or tryptophan at the end, this CDR3 is likely a read error. The DNA is left out, because the CDR3 cannot be placed on it with certainty; the CDR3 is given as TCRdb lists it. This rearrangement joins TRBV24-1 to TRBJ1-6. The CDR3 is 10 residues long, counting both termini. The germline CDR1 and CDR2 sequences are KGHDR and SFDVKD. The CDR3 spells CATRDPTPQL.

The chain recombines TRBV14 with TRBJ1-3; possible D gene TRBD1, 5 bases. Germline CDR1 SGHDN, CDR2 FVKESK. Trimming pared 1 base from V and 12 bases from J, leaving 10 bases between. The length of the CDR3 is 12 residues. The CDR3 spells CASSQAGTNIYF. The CDR3 coding sequence is TGTGCCAGCAGCCAAGCGGGGACGAACATATATTTT.

The J gene is TRBJ1-3, the V gene TRBV13; the D is unclear. The CDR3 has 16 amino acids. The V end lost 2 bases, the J end lost 0 bases, and 11 bases lay between the germline ends. Per germline, CDR1 PRHDT and CDR2 FYEKMQ (reference sequence). CDR3 sequence reads: CASSLSPGRSGNTIYF. The CDR3 bases are TGTGCCAGCAGCTTAAGTCCGGGCCGCTCTGGAAACACCATATATTTT.

This rearrangement joins TRBV4-1 to TRBJ2-2; no definite D call. The CDR3 sequence is 16 residues long. The germline gives CDR1 MGHRA, CDR2 YSYEKL. The V and J ends lost 1 base and 0 bases respectively, with 9 bases between them. CDR3 protein: CASSQGHTANTGELFF. CDR3 nucleotide sequence: TGCGCCAGCAGCCAAGGACATACTGCGAACACCGGGGAGCTGTTTTTT.

V and J are TRBV28 and TRBJ2-7; D is unresolved. V was clipped by 1 base and J by 4 bases, with 8 bases between them. The CDR3 is 13 residues long. Germline V gene lookup returns CDR1 MDHEN and CDR2 SYDVKM. The CDR3 loop reads CASSLLSSYEQYF. Written as DNA, the CDR3 is TGTGCCAGCAGTTTATTATCTTCGTACGAGCAGTACTTC.

V and J are TRBV7-9 and TRBJ2-7; 8 bases match TRBD1. The ends lost 6 bases at V and 5 bases at J; junction bases unmatched: 12. Germline values: CDR1 SEHNR, CDR2 FQNEAQ (reference sequence). The CDR3 spans 15 residues. The CDR3: CASSSGQGWWDEQYV. The DNA for the CDR3 is TGTGCCAGCAGTTCCGGACAGGGCTGGTGGGACGAGCAGTACGTC.

The V and J genes are TRBV30 and TRBJ1-4, with no clear D. There are 14 residues in the CDR3. V lost 0 bases and J 4 bases, leaving 9 bases between the germline ends. Germline V lookup: CDR1 GTSNPN, CDR2 SVGIG (reference sequence). The CDR3 loop reads CAWSVARFNEKLFF. As DNA, the CDR3 is TGTGCCTGGAGTGTAGCCAGGTTTAATGAAAAACTGTTTTTT. Combining the CDR3 with reference TRBV30 and TRBJ1-4 gives the whole variable domain SQTIHQWPATLVQPVGSPLSLECTVEGTSNPNLYWYRQAAGRGLQLLFYSVGIGQISSEVPQNLSASRPQDRQFILSSKKLLLSDSGFYLCAWSVARFNEKLFFGSGTQLSVL.

V gene TRBV27 combines with J gene TRBJ1-2, with D perhaps TRBD1 (5 bases). Trimming cost V 3 bases and J 1 base, with 18 bases left between them. Germline CDR1 MNHEY, CDR2 SMNVEV (reference sequence). This CDR3 region has 17 residues. CDR3 nucleotide sequence: TGTGCCAGCAGTTTGGGGACTCGGGGAGGTATTAACTATGGCTACACCTTC. This sequence encodes CASSLGTRGGINYGYTF.

V is TRBV12-2 and J is TRBJ1-4; whether TRBD1, the table's D call, matches the DNA was not checked. TRBV12-2 is marked as a pseudogene. The CDR3 contains 14 residues. CDR3 residues: CAGLRGQGEEKLFF. CDR3 sequence (DNA): TGTGCAGGGCTAAGGGGACAGGGAGAAGAAAAACTGTTTTTT.

This sequence joins TRBV11-1 and TRBJ2-1; no definite D call. Trimming stripped 1 base from V and 12 bases from J, with 13 bases between. Germline CDR1 and CDR2: SGHAT and FQDESV (reference sequence). This CDR3 is 13 amino acids long. In DNA, the CDR3 is TGTGCCAGCAGCTTAGTAGGGCCGTCCGTGCAGTTCTTC. The encoded protein is CASSLVGPSVQFF.

This rearrangement joins TRBV3-1 (or the pseudogene TRBV3-2) to TRBJ1-1, with D uncertain. With 1 base removed from V and 1 base from J, the gap between germline ends came to 10 bases. Germline V CDR1 and CDR2: LGHDT, YNNKEL (reference sequence). This CDR3 is 15 amino acids long. CDR3 DNA sequence: TGTGCCAGCAGCCAAGGCCTTACAGCGAACACTGAAGCTTTCTTT. It codes for CASSQGLTANTEAFF.

The V and J genes are TRBV19 and TRBJ2-1; maybe TRBD1 (8 bases). Germline CDR1 reads LNHDA; CDR2 reads SQIVND (reference sequence). Trimming pared 5 bases from V and 12 bases from J, leaving 29 bases between. The CDR3 extends over 17 amino acids. The CDR3 DNA reads as TGTGCCAGTAGTCCTAGCGGCCAGGGGGCAGCAACCCAGGGGCAGTTCTTC. Protein: CASSPSGQGAATQGQFF.

The rearrangement joins TRBV30 to TRBJ1-4; 7 bases agree with TRBD1. The ends lost 4 bases at V and 7 bases at J; junction bases unmatched: 9. The CDR3 extends over 14 amino acids. Germline values: CDR1 GTSNPN, CDR2 SVGIG (reference sequence). CDR3 sequence: CAWNTGDLGEKLFF. The CDR3 DNA sequence: TGTGCCTGGAATACAGGGGATCTGGGTGAAAAACTGTTTTTT.

The chain links TRBV4-1 to TRBJ2-1; D call uncertain. V was shortened by 1 base and J by 7 bases, with 8 bases between the two germline ends. The CDR3 runs to 13 residues. The germline CDR1 and CDR2 sequences are MGHRA and YSYEKL. The CDR3 DNA reads as TGCGCCAGCAGCCAAGTCGCACTAAATGAGCAGTTCTTC. Residues: CASSQVALNEQFF.